This T cell receptor (beta chain) stems from a study of shared clonotypes between healthy human individuals. Findings and caveats of the study: The generation probabilities recorded for non-shared clonotypes fell below those of clonotypes shared by all four donors. It was observed that approximately 5% of naive CD4 clonotypes were shared across a few donors. The study drew on few donors, limiting represented genetic and exposure-history diversity.

Points on this clone: Its antigen is not known.

Recent vaccinations or acute infections were absent in the healthy HIV-negative adult donors. J was trimmed by 0 bases and V by 5 bases; bases with no gene match: 6. The CDR3 has 17 amino acids. Germline CDR1 and CDR2: SEHNR and FQNEAQ (reference sequence). TCRdb's table, derived via immunoSEQ multiplex PCR, lists solely in-frame clones and lacks some. The sample records some 1.5 million clones, 98% being singletons. This chain joins TRBV7-9 and TRBJ2-2, with 10 nucleotides matching TRBD1. Sample: naive CD4+ T cells sorted from blood. Noted subset: CD45RA+ positively selected. The sequence was obtained from a man aged 25-45 years in good health. The CDR3 DNA reads TGTGCCAGCAGCAATAGAGGACAGGGGGCGAACACCGGGGAGCTGTTTTTT. This sequence encodes CASSNRGQGANTGELFF. Complete variable domain (other parts from reference TRBV7-9 and TRBJ2-2): DTGVSQNPRHKITKRGQNVTFRCDPISEHNRLYWYRQTLGQGPEFLTYFQNEAQLEKSRLLSDRFSAERPKGSFSTLEIQRTEQGDSAMYLCASSNRGQGANTGELFFGEGSRLTVL.